The 32 T cell receptor beta chains below were found in one sample sequenced in a study of CD8+ T cells in alopecia areata. Sequencing used cDNA as its template, made by extracting RNA and reverse transcribing it. Clones were read by immunoSEQ multiplex PCR, and TCRdb kept only the in-frame ones, dropping some. This sample has around 110,000 clones, each found more than once. Input material: lesional skin. The receptors come from a C3H/HeJ mouse with alopecia areata. MHC haplotype of the strain: H2-k.

This clone was observed a handful of times. Gene names refer to mouse genes. The CDR3 is cut off 4 residues early in the read; its end comes from the germline J gene. The chain carries TRBV13-3 and TRBJ1-2, with TRBD1 matching 9 bases. V shed 0 bases, J shed 0 bases, and the junction held 3 bases outside the gene matches. The V gene's germline CDR1 is NNHDY and CDR2 SYVADS. The CDR3 is 16 residues long. The part of the CDR3 DNA that was read is TGTGCCAGCAGTGATGCGGGACAGGGAACAAACTCC. Its translation: CASSDAGQGTNS. The whole CDR3 region reads CASSDAGQGTNSDYTF.

In regard to this clone: Mouse gene names apply. CDR3 sequence: CASGELGTGVYEQYF. The CDR3 DNA, read in part, is TGTGCCAGCGGTGAGCTGGGGACAGGGGTTTAT. The rearrangement joins TRBV13-2 to TRBJ2-7, with 10 bases lining up with TRBD1. The sequence runs out 4 residues before the end of the CDR3; the remainder is reconstructed from the germline J gene. The CDR3 totals 15 residues. In germline, CDR1 is NNHNN, CDR2 SYGAGS (reference sequence).

Regarding this clone: The genes and germline here are from mouse. The read is 4 residues too short to cover the CDR3 end, so that end is filled in from the germline J gene. V and J are TRBV19 and TRBJ1-2, with D maybe TRBD1 (5 bases). The V and J ends lost 4 bases and 0 bases respectively, with 13 bases between them. This CDR3 has 15 amino acids. Looked up from germline, CDR1 is FNHDT and CDR2 is SITEND (reference sequence). CDR3 bases read: TGTGCCAGCAGTTTCATCTCGACAGCAAACTCC. Its translation is CASSFISTANS. The complete CDR3 protein is CASSFISTANSDYTF.

This clone was counted many times. Mouse gene names and germline throughout. The read stops 4 residues short of the end of the CDR3; the missing end is completed from the germline J gene. The V gene is TRBV13-1, the J gene TRBJ2-1, with D hard to call. Germline lookup yields CDR1 NSHNY and CDR2 SYGAGN. Trimming pared 0 bases from V and 3 bases from J, leaving 10 bases between. CDR3 length: 15 residues. CDR3 protein: CASSDAPVFYAEQFF. The DNA read from the CDR3 is TGTGCCAGCAGTGATGCACCAGTCTTCTATGCT.

This clone was counted between two and nine times. The germline and genes are mouse ones. The read comes to an end 4 residues before the CDR3 does, leaving the germline J gene to fill in the end. This sequence joins TRBV13-3 and TRBJ2-2, with D possibly matching TRBD1 (6 bases). CDR3 size: 16 residues. Trimming cost V 2 bases and J 0 bases, with 11 bases left between them. Germline V gene data show CDR1 as NNHDY and CDR2 as SYVADS. Incomplete CDR3 DNA: TGTGCCAGCAGTGACGGGACAAAAGCAAACACCGGG. This sequence encodes CASSDGTKANTG. The full CDR3 reads CASSDGTKANTGQLYF. Full variable domain (remainder filled in from reference TRBV13-3 and TRBJ2-2): EAAVTQSPRSKVAVTGGKVTLSCHQTNNHDYMYWYRQDTGHGLRLIHYSYVADSTEKGDIPDGYKASRPSQENFSLILELASLSQTAVYFCASSDGTKANTGQLYFGEGSKLTVL.

Details on this clone: Mouse names are used for the genes. The read halts 4 residues ahead of the CDR3 end, with the missing end drawn from the germline J gene. V and J are TRBV19 and TRBJ2-1; TRBD1 agrees at 7 bases. The CDR3 has 13 amino acids. Germline values: CDR1 FNHDT, CDR2 SITEND (reference sequence). J gave up 6 bases and V 4 bases, and 4 bases lay outside the gene matches. The covered CDR3 bases are TGTGCCAGCAGTCTACAGGGGATTGCT. Its translation is CASSLQGIA. The full CDR3 protein is CASSLQGIAEQFF.

This clone was seen more than once but under ten times. The gene symbols are mouse symbols. The missing CDR3 end, 4 residues past where the read stops, is filled in from the germline J gene. V gene TRBV13-3 combines with J gene TRBJ2-3, with a possible D match to TRBD1 (6 bases). V lost 3 bases and J lost 2, with 10 bases in between. The CDR3 extends over 14 amino acids. The germline V gene has CDR1 NNHDY and CDR2 SYVADS. Partial CDR3 DNA: TGTGCCAGCAGTGGTCGGGACATTGCAGAA. Encoded protein: CASSGRDIAE. The CDR3 as a whole reads CASSGRDIAETLYF.

A few counts support this clone. Gene names are the mouse ones. The CDR3 bases that were read are TGTGCCAGCAGTGTTCCTGGGACATCTAGTGCAGAA. It specifies CASSVPGTSSAE. The complete CDR3 sequence is CASSVPGTSSAETLYF. The chain has TRBV13-3 and TRBJ2-3; a weak D match, TRBD1 (6 bases). The CDR3 extends 4 residues past the end of the read, so its final part is completed from the germline J gene. The CDR3 is made up of 16 amino acids. The V gene lost 3 bases and the J gene lost 0 bases, with 14 bases spanning the gap. CDR1 is NNHDY and CDR2 is SYVADS in the germline V gene.

With regard to this clone: Mouse gene names apply. The CDR3 goes on 4 residues after the read ends, and that part is filled in from the germline J gene. The V and J genes are TRBV31 and TRBJ2-4, with 8 nucleotides matching TRBD2. CDR3 length: 19 amino acids. The ends lost 0 bases at V and 1 base at J; junction bases unmatched: 15. Germline V gene lookup returns CDR1 GKSSPN and CDR2 SITVG. The CDR3 spells CAWSLKLGEERKGQNTLYF. The covered CDR3 bases are TGTGCCTGGAGTCTAAAACTGGGGGAAGAGAGGAAAGGTCAAAAC.

A remark on this clone: The germline and genes are mouse ones. Read data end 4 residues before the CDR3 end; the end is taken from the germline J gene. The gene calls are TRBV19 and TRBJ2-3; perhaps TRBD1 as D (6 bases). Germline V gene lookup returns CDR1 FNHDT and CDR2 SITEND (reference sequence). This CDR3 is built from 15 residues. The V end lost 2 bases, the J end lost 1 base, and 11 bases lay between the germline ends. The CDR3: CASSMWTDGAETLYF. Partial CDR3 DNA: TGTGCCAGCAGTATGTGGACAGATGGTGCAGAA. Full variable domain (outside the CDR3, taken from reference TRBV19 and TRBJ2-3): GGIITQTPKFLIGQEGQKLTLKCQQNFNHDTMYWYRQDSGKGLRLIYYSITENDLQKGDLSEGYDASREKKSSFSLTVTSAQKNEMAVFLCASSMWTDGAETLYFGSGTRLTVL.

Turning to this clone: Gene names and germline match the mouse. The read comes to an end 4 residues before the CDR3 does, leaving the germline J gene to fill in the end. V gene TRBV13-3 combines with J gene TRBJ1-1; D may be TRBD1 (5 bases). Germline CDR1 NNHDY, CDR2 SYVADS. The length of the CDR3 is 12 residues. This CDR3 reads CASSGRVAEVFF. The CDR3 DNA, read in part, is TGTGCCAGCAGTGGCAGGGTGGCA.

Notes on this clone: Germline and genes here are mouse. The CDR3 end lies 4 residues beyond the end of the read and is filled in from the germline J gene. This chain connects TRBV1 to TRBJ2-3, with a tentative D call TRBD2 (6 bases). Trimming stripped 0 bases from V and 0 bases from J, with 13 bases between. The germline V gene has CDR1 NSQYPW and CDR2 LRSPGD (reference sequence). The length of the CDR3 is 17 residues. The CDR3 sequence is CTCSADLGLPSAETLYF. The sequenced CDR3 bases are TGCACCTGCAGTGCAGATTTGGGACTTCCTAGTGCAGAA.

For this clone: Mouse germline and gene names are used. The read comes to an end 4 residues before the CDR3 does, leaving the germline J gene to fill in the end. This rearrangement joins TRBV13-3 to TRBJ1-4; the D is unclear. CDR1 and CDR2 from the germline V gene are NNHDY and SYVADS. V lost 0 bases, J lost 4 bases, and 7 bases lay in between. CDR3 length equals 14 residues. The part of the CDR3 DNA that was read is TGTGCCAGCAGTGATGCCAGTGACAACGAA. Translation: CASSDASDNE. In full, the CDR3 reads CASSDASDNERLFF.

In its sample, this clone was seen many times. The listed genes are named as in mouse. Coverage ceases 4 residues before the CDR3 finishes, and the germline J gene fills in the end. The chain has TRBV13-1 and TRBJ2-1, with D perhaps matching TRBD1 (6 bases). CDR3 length: 15 residues. The germline gives CDR1 NSHNY, CDR2 SYGAGN. The V end lost 3 bases, the J end lost 0 bases, and 10 bases lay between the germline ends. CDR3 sequence: CASSVGTLNYAEQFF. The part of the CDR3 DNA that was read is TGTGCCAGCAGTGTCGGGACACTTAACTATGCT.

Only a few counts were recorded for this clone. Germline and genes: mouse. The read ends 4 residues early relative to the CDR3; the germline J gene fills the gap. This chain links TRBV29 with TRBJ1-2, with TRBD1 as a possible D gene (5 bases). Deletions cut 0 bases from V and 3 bases from J, with 5 bases between. CDR1 is MSHET and CDR2 is SYDVDS in the germline V gene. CDR3 length equals 13 residues. The chain's CDR3 is CASSLSRDSDYTF. CDR3 DNA, as far as it was read: TGTGCTAGCAGTTTATCCAGGGACTCC.

In this sample, this clone turned up a few times. Mouse germline and gene names are used. The DNA ends 4 residues before the CDR3 does, and the rest of the CDR3 is filled in from the germline J gene. The rearrangement joins TRBV13-1 to TRBJ2-1, with TRBD2 identical over 13 bases. CDR3 length: 17 amino acids. J lost 2 bases, V lost 3 bases, and 5 bases had no gene match. Looked up from germline, CDR1 is NSHNY and CDR2 is SYGAGN. The covered CDR3 bases are TGTGCCAGCAGTGGCCCGGGACTGGGGGGGGACTATGCT. Its translation is CASSGPGLGGDYA. The full CDR3 is CASSGPGLGGDYAEQFF.

Comment on this clone: Here the gene names and germline are mouse. The CDR3 is cut off 4 residues early in the read; its end comes from the germline J gene. The chain employs TRBV19 and TRBJ2-4; 7 bases map to TRBD2. The CDR3 sequence is 15 residues long. CDR1 is FNHDT, CDR2 SITEND, per germline (reference sequence). The ends lost 5 bases at V and 0 bases at J; junction bases unmatched: 6. The CDR3 bases that were read are TGTGCCAGCAGCCCTAGACTGGGTAGTCAAAAC. Encoded protein: CASSPRLGSQN. The CDR3 as a whole reads CASSPRLGSQNTLYF.

In this sample, this clone turned up a few times. Gene names refer to mouse genes. Coverage ceases 4 residues before the CDR3 finishes, and the germline J gene fills in the end. The V and J genes are TRBV1 and TRBJ1-2, with 7 positions matching TRBD1. With 3 bases clipped from V and 0 bases from J, the junction kept 4 bases outside the gene matches. CDR3 size: 15 residues. Germline V gene sequence: CDR1 NSQYPW, CDR2 LRSPGD (reference sequence). The CDR3: CTCSAPGGANSDYTF. The sequenced CDR3 bases are TGCACCTGCAGTGCCCCAGGGGGAGCAAACTCC.

With regard to this clone: The database protein in TCRdb disagrees with the DNA translation at residue 11; the sequence shown here was translated from the DNA. Mouse gene names apply. The CDR3 goes on 3 residues after the read ends, and that part is filled in from the germline J gene. Other DNA sequences in this sample translate to the same CDR3. The V call is TRBV1, the J call TRBJ1-6, with 10 bases that match TRBD1. TRBJ1-6 belongs to the ORF category, with a function that is uncertain. CDR1 and CDR2 from the germline V gene are NSQYPW and LRSPGD (reference sequence). There are 14 residues in the CDR3. Trimming took 3 bases from V and 8 from J; bases not matched to a gene: 1. The CDR3 DNA, read in part, is TGCACCTGCAGTGCGGGGACAGGGGATTCGCCC. This translates into CTCSAGTGDSP. The whole CDR3 reads CTCSAGTGDSPLYF.

In regard to this clone: This clone may be a read error of a much larger clone one base away. Any gene name here is a mouse gene name. Coverage ceases 4 residues before the CDR3 finishes, and the germline J gene fills in the end. The V and J genes are TRBV19 and TRBJ2-7, with 9 bases matching TRBD1. The CDR3 contains 13 residues. Germline CDR1 FNHDT, CDR2 SITEND (reference sequence). Here the CDR3 reads CASSARDRDEQYF. The CDR3 DNA, read in part, is TGTGCCAGCAGTGCCCGGGACAGGGAT.

This clone has at least ten counts. Mouse germline and gene names are used. The CDR3 end is not reached by the read, which stops 4 residues before it; the germline J gene fills it in. The rearrangement links TRBV13-3 to TRBJ1-4; 9 nucleotides align to TRBD1. CDR1 and CDR2 from the germline V gene are NNHDY and SYVADS. The CDR3 loop spans 14 amino acids. The V and J ends lost 7 bases and 6 bases, in that order; junction bases with no gene match: 7. Here the CDR3 reads CASARDREDERLFF. CDR3 bases read: TGTGCCAGCGCCAGGGACAGGGAGGACGAA.

As concerns this clone: At residue 13, the TCRdb amino acid sequence and the translated nucleotide sequence differ, so the protein here is the DNA translation. Mouse gene names apply. The CDR3 loop is CASSPGTGVYNSPLYF. CDR3 bases read: TGTGCCAGCAGCCCCGGGACAGGGGTCTATAATTCGCCC. The genes are TRBV19 and TRBJ1-6; 10 nucleotides match TRBD1. The CDR3 end is not reached by the read, which stops 3 residues before it; the germline J gene fills it in. TRBJ1-6 is given ORF status, its function remaining uncertain. J lost 3 bases, V lost 5 bases, and 5 bases had no gene match. The length of the CDR3 is 16 residues. CDR1 FNHDT and CDR2 SITEND come from the germline V gene (reference sequence).

Turning to this clone: Germline and genes here are mouse. The read finishes 4 residues shy of the CDR3 end, and the germline J gene is used to complete it. The V and J genes are TRBV14 and TRBJ2-3, with 8 positions matching TRBD1. This CDR3 contains 14 residues. With V trimmed by 6 bases and J by 3 bases, 6 bases remained unmatched. The germline gives CDR1 SGHDT, CDR2 FRDEAV. CDR3 residues: CASNQGARAETLYF. Partial CDR3 DNA: TGTGCCAGCAATCAGGGGGCGCGAGCAGAA.

This clone occurred a few times. Mouse gene names apply. The CDR3 end lies 4 residues beyond the end of the read and is filled in from the germline J gene. The V and J genes are TRBV1 and TRBJ2-5; 9 bases line up with TRBD2. The CDR3 loop spans 15 amino acids. Germline V CDR1 and CDR2: NSQYPW, LRSPGD (reference sequence). The sequenced CDR3 bases are TGCACCTGCAGTGCAGATCTGGGGGGGAGTGAC. Encoded protein: CTCSADLGGSD. The whole CDR3 sequence reads CTCSADLGGSDTQYF.

About this clone: The germline and genes are mouse ones. With the read ending 4 residues before the CDR3 end, the germline J gene is used to fill in that end. The V gene is TRBV13-3, the J gene TRBJ2-4; D possibly corresponds to TRBD1 (6 bases). Germline CDR1 is NNHDY and CDR2 is SYVADS. The CDR3 is 14 residues long. V lost 4 bases and J 1 base, leaving 10 bases between the germline ends. Partial CDR3 DNA: TGTGCCAGCAGTTCCAACAGGGGTCAAAAC. Encoded protein: CASSSNRGQN. The whole CDR3 region reads CASSSNRGQNTLYF.

This clone occurred a few times. Gene names denote mouse genes. Read data end 4 residues before the CDR3 end; the end is taken from the germline J gene. This chain joins TRBV13-3 and TRBJ2-3; possibly TRBD1 for D (6 bases). V was pared by 2 bases and J by 0 bases, with 13 bases between. Germline V gives CDR1 NNHDY, CDR2 SYVADS. The CDR3 runs to 16 residues. The covered CDR3 bases are TGTGCCAGCAGTGAAGGGGGACCCTCTAGTGCAGAA. Residues: CASSEGGPSSAE. The full CDR3 protein reads CASSEGGPSSAETLYF.

Note on this clone: The gene names given are mouse names. The observed sequence ends 4 residues before the CDR3 terminus, with the missing tail filled in from the germline J gene. The rearrangement uses TRBV19 and TRBJ2-1; 8 nucleotides match TRBD2. This CDR3 is 16 amino acids long. Germline trimming cut 1 base from V and 0 bases from J; bases unmatched to any gene: 3. Per the germline V gene, CDR1 is FNHDT and CDR2 is SITEND (reference sequence). This chain's CDR3 is CASSILGGLNYAEQFF. Partial CDR3 DNA: TGTGCCAGCAGTATACTGGGGGGCCTTAACTATGCT.

With regard to this clone: Gene labels here are mouse ones. The CDR3 end lies 4 residues beyond the end of the read and is filled in from the germline J gene. The chain joins TRBV19 to TRBJ2-5, with 8 bases that match TRBD2. The ends lost 9 bases at V and 2 bases at J; junction bases unmatched: 5. The CDR3 is made up of 13 amino acids. Germline CDR1 reads FNHDT; CDR2 reads SITEND (reference sequence). CDR3 residues: CATIGGAQDTQYF. The DNA read from the CDR3 is TGTGCCACCATCGGGGGGGCCCAAGAC.

This clone appeared a few times. Gene names refer to mouse genes. The read halts 4 residues ahead of the CDR3 end, with the missing end drawn from the germline J gene. The V and J genes are TRBV13-1 and TRBJ2-3; TRBD2 matches 9 bases. The V gene's germline CDR1 is NSHNY and CDR2 SYGAGN. The CDR3 is 15 residues long. The CDR3 bases that were read are TGTGCCAGCAGTGATGCTGGGGGGGGAGAAGAA. Translating gives CASSDAGGGEE. The whole CDR3 protein is CASSDAGGGEETLYF.

Of note for this clone: Here the gene names and germline are mouse. The CDR3 is cut off 4 residues early in the read; its end comes from the germline J gene. The V call is TRBV13-1, the J call TRBJ1-1, with a weak D call TRBD1 (6 bases). Germline V CDR1 and CDR2: NSHNY, SYGAGN. This CDR3 is built from 13 residues. This CDR3 is CASSDAGDPEVFF. Incomplete CDR3 DNA: TGTGCCAGCAGTGATGCAGGGGATCCA.

About this clone itself: Genes here carry mouse names. The read terminates 4 residues before the CDR3 end, so the remaining end is supplied by the germline J gene. V usage is TRBV1 and J usage is TRBJ1-4; the match to TRBD1 covers 10 bases. V was clipped by 5 bases and J by 3 bases; unmatched bases: 6. The germline CDR1 and CDR2 sequences are NSQYPW and LRSPGD (reference sequence). This CDR3 is 16 amino acids long. The covered CDR3 bases are TGCACCTGCAGTCCCTCGGACAGGGGGGCCAACGAA. As protein: CTCSPSDRGANE. From start to end, the CDR3 is CTCSPSDRGANERLFF. Full variable domain (remainder filled in from reference TRBV1 and TRBJ1-4): VTLLEQNPRWRLVPRGQAVNLRCILKNSQYPWMSWYQQDLQKQLQWLFTLRSPGDKEVKSLPGADYLATRVTDTELRLQVANMSQGRTLYCTCSPSDRGANERLFFGHGTKLSVL.

Notes on this clone: The genes are named according to mouse. The CDR3 is CASSRVQLSNERLFF. The covered CDR3 bases are TGTGCTAGCAGTAGAGTCCAGCTTTCCAACGAA. The V gene is TRBV17, the J gene TRBJ1-4; no definite D call. The read terminates 4 residues before the CDR3 end, so the remaining end is supplied by the germline J gene. Trimming stripped 1 base from V and 0 bases from J, with 6 bases between. The CDR3 sequence is 15 residues long. CDR1 MNHDT and CDR2 YYDKIL come from the germline V gene.